The 15 T cell receptor beta chains reported below all come from one sample, sequenced in a study of blood T cell repertoires in COVID-19 (dated by TCRdb to the early 2020s). Library preparation employed the immunoSEQ multiplex PCR assay. TCRdb took this table from immuneACCESS and kept in-frame rearrangements with V and J called. Such tables lack part of the clones; where checked against another copy, unresolved V genes explain under half of the gap, and the rest is unexplained. The sample yields about 340,000 clones; roughly 86% were counted once. Clones ranked in the top ten supply more than 5.5% of the sample. Input material: peripheral blood. These receptors came from a woman in her 70s with COVID-19, enrolled during active disease.

DNA for the CDR3: TGTGCCAGCAGTGTAAAACAGGGTAGCAATCAGCCCCAGCATTTT. The encoded protein is CASSVKQGSNQPQHF. The V and J genes are TRBV2 and TRBJ1-5; maybe TRBD1 (6 bases). Germline V lookup: CDR1 SNHLY, CDR2 FYNNEI. The length of the CDR3 is 15 residues. Trimming stripped 4 bases from V and 0 bases from J, with 10 bases between. Together with reference TRBV2 and TRBJ1-5, the CDR3 gives the full variable domain: EPEVTQTPSHQVTQMGQEVILRCVPISNHLYFYWYRQILGQKVEFLVSFYNNEISEKSEIFDDQFSVERPDGSNFTLKIRSTKLEDSAMYFCASSVKQGSNQPQHFGDGTRLSIL.

The chain links TRBV6-6 to TRBJ2-2; 9 positions match TRBD1. V lost 2 bases to trimming and J lost 6 bases; unmatched junction nucleotides: 1. CDR3 size: 14 residues. The germline gives CDR1 MNHNY, CDR2 SVGAGI (reference sequence). CDR3 in amino acids: CASSYTGGPGELFF. The CDR3 region has the DNA TGTGCCAGCAGTTACACAGGGGGCCCCGGGGAGCTGTTTTTT.

The rearrangement joins TRBV28 to TRBJ2-1; no firm D call. CDR3 length: 13 residues. V was pared by 3 bases and J by 2 bases, with 5 bases between. Germline V gives CDR1 MDHEN, CDR2 SYDVKM. The CDR3 DNA follows: TGTGCCAGCAGTTTCCTACCCTACAATGAGCAGTTCTTC. Its translation: CASSFLPYNEQFF.

This clone appeared once. CDR3 DNA: TGTGCCAGCTCACCAGGGCAGGGGTTAACTGAAGCTTTCTTT. This translates into CASSPGQGLTEAFF. The V and J genes are TRBV18 and TRBJ1-1, with a possible D match to TRBD1 (6 bases). Germline V gives CDR1 KGHSH, CDR2 LQKENI. The CDR3 extends over 14 amino acids. Between the trimmed V and J ends, which lost 2 bases and 5 bases, there was a span of 12 bases.

The chain couples TRBV28 to TRBJ2-7; 8 bases align to TRBD1. This CDR3 region has 14 residues. In germline, CDR1 is MDHEN, CDR2 SYDVKM. J gave up 5 bases and V 3 bases, and 6 bases lay outside the gene matches. The CDR3 coding sequence is TGTGCCAGCAGTTTTTTGGACAGGGCGGACGAGCAGTACTTC. It is translated as CASSFLDRADEQYF.

This clone occurred many times. J is TRBJ1-1 and V is TRBV29-1, with no clear D. The germline V gene encodes CDR1 SQVTM and CDR2 ANQGSEA. The CDR3 totals 12 residues. V was trimmed by 3 bases and J by 4 bases, leaving 9 bases between them. The CDR3 DNA sequence: TGCAGCGTTGATCGCGGGGTCACTGAAGCTTTCTTT. Translation gives CSVDRGVTEAFF.

The J gene is TRBJ2-1, the V gene TRBV3-1 (or the pseudogene TRBV3-2), with TRBD2 matching over 8 bases. CDR1 and CDR2 from the germline V gene are LGHDT and YNNKEL (reference sequence). With 0 bases clipped from V and 3 bases from J, the junction kept 4 bases outside the gene matches. This CDR3 has 16 amino acids. The CDR3 here is CASSQDTSGHYNEQFF. The CDR3 nucleotides read TGTGCCAGCAGCCAAGATACTAGCGGCCACTACAATGAGCAGTTCTTC.

This chain links TRBV19 with TRBJ1-2, with 12 bases matching TRBD1. The CDR3 contains 17 residues. Trimming took 6 bases from V and 2 from J; bases not matched to a gene: 10. CDR1 is LNHDA, CDR2 SQIVND, per germline (reference sequence). The CDR3 nucleotides are TGTGCCAGTAGCTCCCGGGACAGGGGGCGAGAGAACTATGGCTACACCTTC. Residues: CASSSRDRGRENYGYTF.

This rearrangement joins TRBV28 to TRBJ1-5; 9 nucleotides align to TRBD1. Germline assignment: CDR1 MDHEN and CDR2 SYDVKM. V gave up 5 bases and J gave up 2 bases; unmatched junction bases: 13. The CDR3 extends over 18 amino acids. The CDR3 loop is CASSLGMTGGRGNQPQHF. CDR3 DNA: TGTGCCAGCAGTCTGGGGATGACAGGGGGTAGAGGCAATCAGCCCCAGCATTTT.

The J gene is TRBJ2-3, the V gene TRBV7-9, with 10 positions matching TRBD2. V shed 4 bases, J shed 5 bases, and the junction held 6 bases outside the gene matches. Germline values: CDR1 SEHNR, CDR2 FQNEAQ (reference sequence). The CDR3 runs to 15 residues. The CDR3 protein is CASSYERGGLDTQYF. The CDR3 DNA reads TGTGCCAGCAGCTACGAGCGGGGGGGCCTAGATACGCAGTATTTT.

The rearrangement uses TRBV28 and TRBJ1-3; D gene ambiguous. Germline CDR1 is MDHEN and CDR2 is SYDVKM. The CDR3 covers 14 residues. V was trimmed by 2 bases and J by 3 bases, leaving 8 bases between them. CDR3 protein: CASSLGGLGNTIYF. CDR3 bases: TGTGCCAGCAGTTTAGGAGGGCTTGGAAACACCATATATTTT. The full variable domain, its missing parts supplied by reference TRBV28 and TRBJ1-3, is DVKVTQSSRYLVKRTGEKVFLECVQDMDHENMFWYRQDPGLGLRLIYFSYDVKMKEKGDIPEGYSVSREKKERFSLILESASTNQTSMYLCASSLGGLGNTIYFGEGSWLTVV.

The chain's CDR3 is CASSTNRGLDEKLFF. The CDR3 region has the DNA TGTGCCAGCAGCACCAACAGGGGGTTGGATGAAAAACTGTTTTTT. The chain is built from TRBV3-1 (or the pseudogene TRBV3-2) and TRBJ1-4; 8 nucleotides line up with TRBD1. V was pared by 5 bases and J by 6 bases, with 8 bases of the junction left unmatched. CDR3 length equals 15 residues. Germline V gene lookup returns CDR1 LGHDT and CDR2 YNNKEL (reference sequence).

The chain employs TRBV3-1 (or the pseudogene TRBV3-2) and TRBJ1-5; D perhaps matches TRBD1 (5 bases). The germline gives CDR1 LGHDT, CDR2 YNNKEL (reference sequence). CDR3 length: 16 residues. V lost 0 bases and J 5 bases, leaving 14 bases between the germline ends. The CDR3, as DNA: TGTGCCAGCAGCCAAGAGTTGGGGCAGCGGGATCAGCCCCAGCATTTT. It yields the protein CASSQELGQRDQPQHF.

The J gene is TRBJ2-2, the V gene TRBV5-4, with D possibly being TRBD2 (6 bases). V was shortened by 4 bases and J by 2 bases, with 9 bases between the two germline ends. CDR1 is SGHNT and CDR2 is YYREEE in the germline V gene (reference sequence). There are 14 residues in the CDR3. In DNA form, the CDR3 reads TGTGCCAGCAGCCCGGGACTTAACACCGGGGAGCTGTTTTTT. Its protein product is CASSPGLNTGELFF.

This sequence joins TRBV4-2 and TRBJ1-1; D gene uncertain. Germline values: CDR1 LGHNA, CDR2 YNFKEQ. CDR3 size: 14 residues. V gave up 0 bases and J gave up 0 bases, with 5 bases separating them. CDR3 in amino acids: CASSQEAMNTEAFF. CDR3 nucleotides: TGTGCCAGCAGCCAAGAGGCCATGAACACTGAAGCTTTCTTT.